This T cell receptor beta chain was identified during a study of shared clonotypes between healthy human individuals (TCRdb year 2020). About the investigation overall: A couple of women and three men aged 18 to 49 years were included in the cohort. For each donor, CD4 naive and CD4 memory were each given three plates, CD8 naive was given two plates, and CD8 memory was given one plate. To estimate repertoire size and how much clonotypes are shared between individuals, the study performed deep sequencing of blood TCR repertoires from a handful of healthy adults. To increase sequencing depth and limit assay-specific biases, different laboratories used diverse techniques to prepare libraries and sequence TCR repertoires. Leukapheresis yielded between about 0.94 and 10 billion PBMCs per donor. Overall study results and their limits: Across a handful of donors, approximately 4.6% of naive CD4, 3.5% of naive CD8, 2% to 2.5% of memory CD4, and about 0.4% of memory CD8 clonotypes were shared. Sampling was limited to blood, and TCR repertoires in tissue likely differ from TCR repertoires in blood. Clonotypes shared by all four sorted-subset donors showed higher generation probabilities than non-shared clonotypes. Rarefaction of sorted-subset datasets indicated incomplete sequencing despite the large sequencing depth. Larger estimated clonotype richness was generally found for naive subsets than for memory subsets. Pairwise subsampling indicated that sequencing depth was expected to affect the degree of clonotype sharing among donors. The genetic and exposure-history diversity represented was limited by the small number of donors.

The donors were healthy, HIV-negative adults who had no recently reported acute infections or vaccinations. Every donor was a Caucasian adult living in Nashville, Tennessee, USA. CD4+ T cells were enriched through magnetic negative selection, after which naive cells were positively selected on CD45RA and the remaining negative fraction served as the memory subset. After blood collection by leukapheresis, PBMCs were isolated using Ficoll-Histopaque density gradient centrifugation and then cryopreserved in the vapor phase of liquid nitrogen. Purity and quantity of every magnetically sorted T cell population were checked by analytical flow cytometry. Each sorted fraction had its genomic DNA isolated and then quantified by UV absorbance on a Nanodrop 2000c. Trimming leaves V shorter by 5 bases and J shorter by 2 bases, with the junction holding 4 bases beyond the gene matches. The CDR3 measures 14 amino acids from cysteine to phenylalanine. Only the CDR3 part of the read is kept: 42 bases, read in frame from the first base. The germline V gene provides CDR1 SNHLY and CDR2 FYNNEI.

Using the deep immunoSEQ assay, TCR CDR3 regions were amplified from genomic DNA by multiplex PCR. Extracted genomic DNA from each cell subset was distributed evenly across all wells of several immunoSEQ 96-well plates, and each plate was treated as a replicate. For sorted subsets, roughly 200 ng of genomic DNA, equivalent to around 30,000 T cell genomes, went into each replicate PCR. Purified libraries were quantified with a Qubit 3.0 fluorometer, sized on a Bioanalyzer 2100, and re-quantified with the KAPA Library Quantification kit. Every immunoSEQ 96-well plate was sequenced on a dedicated single-read 150-cycle Illumina NextSeq 550 flow cell. The study's own analysis went as follows. Because the immunoSEQ output held only junctional sequences and lacked quality scores, the filtering could not match the filtering applied to full-length reads. Sequences were annotated with PyIR, a Python wrapper for IgBLAST v1.9, using IMGT germline references to assign V/J genes and CDR3. Reads with weak V/J assignments (E-value above 1e-6), missing CDR3, stop codons, out-of-frame junctions, or ambiguous translated residues were removed. A V3J clonotype was defined by an identical inferred V gene, J gene, and CDR3 amino acid sequence. Percentage overlap between repertoires was calculated by dividing the number of shared unique clonotypes by the size of the smaller repertoire. Three approaches were used to assess repertoire richness: RTK rarefaction, the Chao1 estimator, and Recon v2.1 estimates of unobserved clonotypes. OLGA was used to compute generation probabilities for all TCRbeta clonotypes that the gDNA method yielded from four donors. This is the immuneACCESS table as TCRdb keeps it, with only in-frame sequences that have V and J called. A part of the clones is gone; compared with another copy, unresolved V genes explain less than half, and the rest is unexplained. The V and J calls and the clone size are those of that table, but D and trimming were determined from the DNA. In all, the sample holds approximately 980,000 clones, and about 80% of those were seen once. The ten largest clones represent roughly 1.5% of the sample.

With respect to this clone: Its antigen specificity is not known. No clone much larger than this one lies a single base away; base qualities are absent.

The sequenced sample consisted of memory CD4+ T cells sorted from blood. In light of the paper, this sample's cell subset or site label describes: CD45RA-negative fraction. This receptor was identified in a man between 18 and 29 years old in good health. The rearrangement joined TRBV2 to TRBJ2-5, with 8 bases aligning to TRBD2. The DNA reads TGTGCCAGCAGTTACCCTAGCGGGCAAGAGACCCAGTACTTC. This yields the protein CASSYPSGQETQYF.